These 21 T cell receptor beta chains originate from one sample sequenced in a study of preoperative IRX-2 immunotherapy in early breast cancer. Described treatment: preoperative locoregional IRX-2 cytokine immunotherapy. The repertoire was sequenced with immunoSEQ multiplex PCR; TCRdb's copy has only in-frame clones and lacks some. The repertoire has roughly 43,000 clones, approximately 95% of them found once; the top ten carry over 1.5%. The sequencing here drew on tumor tissue, taken after IRX-2 immunotherapy. The receptors derive from a human donor with breast cancer.

The chain carries TRBV15 and TRBJ2-7, with D maybe TRBD2 (6 bases). V gave up 6 bases and J gave up 2 bases, with 11 bases separating them. There are 13 residues in the CDR3. Germline V gene lookup returns CDR1 LNHNV and CDR2 YYDKDF (reference sequence). CDR3 coding DNA: TGTGCCACCAGTCCCGGGAGTACCTACGAGCAGTACTTC. As protein: CATSPGSTYEQYF.

The CDR3 coding sequence is TGTGCCAGCAGCTCTTCCGGGGTATGGACTGAAGCTTTCTTT. Protein sequence: CASSSSGVWTEAFF. This chain connects TRBV11-1 to TRBJ1-1; unclear D gene. Germline V gene lookup returns CDR1 SGHAT and CDR2 FQDESV (reference sequence). The CDR3 sequence is 14 residues long. V was cut by 4 bases and J by 5 bases, with 14 bases left in between.

The chain has TRBV9 and TRBJ1-2; TRBD1 agrees at 7 bases. Trimming cost V 0 bases and J 7 bases; bases outside gene matches: 3. This CDR3 is 13 amino acids long. Germline assignment: CDR1 SGDLS and CDR2 YYNGEE. CDR3 region: CASSVVGGFGYTF. CDR3 DNA: TGTGCCAGCAGCGTAGTAGGGGGCTTTGGCTACACCTTC.

A single count supports this clone. J is TRBJ2-5 and V is TRBV14; 9 bases align to TRBD2. This CDR3 region has 16 residues. CDR1 is SGHDN and CDR2 is FVKESK in the germline V gene. After removal of 0 bases from V and 4 bases from J, the junction contained 6 bases not matched to a gene. The chain's CDR3 is CASSQEAGLAGETQYF. The CDR3 DNA follows: TGTGCCAGCAGCCAAGAGGCGGGACTAGCCGGAGAGACCCAGTACTTC.

J is TRBJ1-2 and V is TRBV11-2; no definite D call. The CDR3 consists of 12 residues. V was cut by 0 bases and J by 3 bases, with 2 bases left in between. Germline loops: CDR1 SGHAT, CDR2 FQNNGV. Here the CDR3 reads CASSLDHYGYTF. The CDR3 DNA reads as TGTGCCAGCAGCTTAGATCACTATGGCTACACCTTC.

The chain couples TRBV9 to TRBJ2-7; no clear D. CDR1 and CDR2 (germline): SGDLS, YYNGEE. The V end was cut by 2 bases, the J end by 0 bases, with 9 bases between. This CDR3 region has 14 residues. CDR3 sequence: CASSVRTDSYEQYF. The CDR3, as DNA: TGTGCCAGCAGCGTTCGGACGGACTCCTACGAGCAGTACTTC. The variable domain in full, completed from reference TRBV9 and TRBJ2-7, reads DSGVTQTPKHLITATGQRVTLRCSPRSGDLSVYWYQQSLDQGLQFLIQYYNGEERAKGNILERFSAQQFPDLHSELNLSSLELGDSALYFCASSVRTDSYEQYFGPGTRLTVT.

The chain has TRBV11-2 and TRBJ2-5; the match to TRBD1 covers 8 bases. J lost 4 bases, V lost 5 bases, and 9 bases had no gene match. CDR3 length: 15 amino acids. Germline CDR1 is SGHAT and CDR2 is FQNNGV. CDR3 residues: CASSRPGGGGETQYF. In DNA form, the CDR3 reads TGTGCCAGCAGCCGCCCAGGGGGCGGCGGAGAGACCCAGTACTTC.

J is TRBJ1-5 and V is TRBV6-1; TRBD1 might be the D (5 bases). Germline CDR1 MNHNS, CDR2 SASEGT. Trimming shortened V by 5 bases and J by 1 base, and 12 bases separated the two germline ends. The length of the CDR3 is 15 residues. Here the CDR3 DNA reads TGTGCCAGCAGTCGCAGGGTAGACAGCAATCAGCCCCAGCATTTT. It is translated as CASSRRVDSNQPQHF.

The chain combines TRBV19 with TRBJ2-4; maybe TRBD1 (5 bases). Germline CDR1 is LNHDA and CDR2 is SQIVND (reference sequence). Trimming took 6 bases from V and 6 from J, leaving 24 bases between them. The CDR3 has 17 residues. The CDR3 reads CASSPQPGITALNIQYF. In DNA, the CDR3 is TGTGCCAGTAGCCCCCAACCAGGGATCACGGCATTAAACATTCAGTACTTC. The full variable domain, completed using reference TRBV19 and TRBJ2-4, is DGGITQSPKYLFRKEGQNVTLSCEQNLNHDAMYWYRQDPGQGLRLIYYSQIVNDFQKGDIAEGYSVSREKKESFPLTVTSAQKNPTAFYLCASSPQPGITALNIQYFGAGTRLSVL.

J is TRBJ2-7 and V is TRBV5-1, with TRBD1 identical over 7 bases. J was trimmed by 0 bases and V by 0 bases; bases with no gene match: 6. The CDR3 is 16 residues long. Germline CDR1 is SGHRS and CDR2 is YFSETQ. The CDR3 sequence: CASSLGGGGSSYEQYF. CDR3 DNA sequence: TGCGCCAGCAGCTTGGGAGGGGGCGGCAGCTCCTACGAGCAGTACTTC.

The rearrangement uses TRBV4-2 and TRBJ2-7; TRBD2 matches at 9 bases. V lost 1 base to trimming and J lost 6 bases; unmatched junction nucleotides: 10. Per germline, CDR1 LGHNA and CDR2 YNFKEQ. The CDR3 sequence is 16 residues long. The CDR3 nucleotides read TGTGCCAGCAGCCAAGGGTCGGCGGGAGGGCACGGCGAGCAGTACTTC. Amino acid sequence: CASSQGSAGGHGEQYF.

The V gene is TRBV9, the J gene TRBJ2-5; D remains unclear. Trimming left V 2 bases short and J 2 bases short, with 13 bases between. This CDR3 is 15 amino acids long. Germline lookup yields CDR1 SGDLS and CDR2 YYNGEE. The CDR3 region has the DNA TGTGCCAGCAGCGTTAGTGTAGGATTTCAAGAGACCCAGTACTTC. It is translated as CASSVSVGFQETQYF.

This rearrangement joins TRBV6-5 to TRBJ1-2, with D perhaps matching TRBD1 (6 bases). V shed 2 bases and J shed 7 bases, with 11 bases lying between them. CDR1 and CDR2 (germline): MNHEY, SVGAGI. The CDR3 extends over 13 amino acids. CDR3 sequence (DNA): TGTGCCAGCAGTTACGCAGGGGTTGCTGGCTACACCTTC. Translating it yields CASSYAGVAGYTF.

The V gene is TRBV21-1, the J gene TRBJ1-3; the DNA was not compared with TRBD1, the D call given in the table. TRBV21-1 is a known pseudogene. CDR3 length: 16 residues. The chain's CDR3 is CASSKSPGGAGNTIYF. As DNA, the CDR3 is TGTGCCAGCAGCAAGTCGCCAGGGGGCGCGGGAAACACCATATATTTT.

Notes on this clone: One end of the junction does not line up with germline, which may come from a read error. CDR3 in DNA: TGTGCCAGCAACTTACTTGGGACACCTAACTATGGCTACACCTTC. Protein: CASNLLGTPNYGYTF. This chain uses TRBV7-9 with TRBJ1-2; D might be TRBD1 (6 bases). The germline V gene encodes CDR1 SEHNR and CDR2 FQNEAQ (reference sequence). The CDR3 sequence is 15 residues long.

This sequence joins TRBV9 and TRBJ1-1, with TRBD1 matching 9 bases. The length of the CDR3 is 16 residues. J was trimmed by 4 bases and V by 3 bases; bases with no gene match: 10. CDR1 SGDLS and CDR2 YYNGEE come from the germline V gene. This CDR3 reads CASSANVGTGSTEAFF. In DNA, the CDR3 is TGTGCCAGCAGCGCAAACGTCGGGACAGGGAGCACTGAAGCTTTCTTT.

V is TRBV25-1 and J is TRBJ2-7, with 7 positions matching TRBD2. The CDR3 length is 16 residues. The trim removed 1 base at V and 7 bases at J, leaving 13 bases unmatched. The V gene's germline CDR1 is MGHDK and CDR2 SYGVNS. The CDR3 reads CASSESRASGLREQYF. In DNA form, the CDR3 reads TGTGCCAGCAGTGAATCTAGAGCTAGCGGACTCCGGGAGCAGTACTTC.

This sequence joins TRBV6-1 and TRBJ1-1, with TRBD1 as a possible D gene (5 bases). From germline, CDR1 is MNHNS and CDR2 SASEGT. Trimming cost V 6 bases and J 1 base, with 15 bases left between them. The CDR3 totals 15 residues. The CDR3 nucleotides read TGTGCCAGCAGCCGACAGCAAAGACAGAACACTGAAGCTTTCTTT. Its translation: CASSRQQRQNTEAFF.

The chain employs TRBV7-2 and TRBJ2-7; no clear D. The CDR3 covers 17 residues. V dropped 1 base and J dropped 0 bases, with 16 bases sitting between them. CDR1 SGHTA and CDR2 FQGNSA come from the germline V gene. The CDR3 loop is CASSLEGLSSSSYEQYF. The DNA of the CDR3 is TGTGCCAGCAGCTTAGAGGGTCTCAGTTCCAGCTCCTACGAGCAGTACTTC.

The CDR3 loop is CASSLLGGTEAFF. CDR3 DNA sequence: TGTGCCAGCAGCCTATTGGGAGGGACTGAAGCTTTCTTT. The gene calls are TRBV11-1 and TRBJ1-1, with D uncertain. Looked up from germline, CDR1 is SGHAT and CDR2 is FQDESV (reference sequence). This CDR3 region has 13 residues. The V and J ends lost 5 bases and 5 bases respectively, with 12 bases between them.

V gene TRBV28 combines with J gene TRBJ2-2, with 10 bases lining up with TRBD2. The CDR3 is 16 amino acids. Looked up from germline, CDR1 is MDHEN and CDR2 is SYDVKM. V trimming: 2 bases; J trimming: 7 bases; junction bases outside the gene matches: 7. In DNA, the CDR3 is TGTGCCAGCAGTTTACTCAGCGGGGGGGCCGGCGGGGAGCTGTTTTTT. It encodes CASSLLSGGAGGELFF.